The 5 T cell receptor beta chains below were found in one sample sequenced in a study of beta chain features in type 1 diabetes. TCRB transcripts that were expressed got sequenced, as all of the isolated RNA had been reverse transcribed. Assay: immunoSEQ multiplex PCR; the TCRdb copy retains only in-frame clones and omits some. The sample records about 620,000 clones, roughly a sixth being singletons. Source material: naive CD4+ T cells from blood. The receptors were gathered from a man between 18 and 29 years old in good health.

The V call is TRBV30, the J call TRBJ1-5; D unclear. V was cut by 5 bases and J by 7 bases, with 9 bases left in between. This CDR3 spans 11 amino acids. Germline V gene sequence: CDR1 GTSNPN, CDR2 SVGIG (reference sequence). CDR3 loop: CAWGLTQPQHF. The DNA of the CDR3 is TGTGCCTGGGGTCTTACCCAGCCCCAGCATTTT.

There are a few counts of this clone. The chain employs TRBV7-3 and TRBJ2-1; D is perhaps TRBD1 or TRBD2 (6 bases each). The ends were cut back, 1 base at V and 2 bases at J, with 9 bases in the middle. Germline V CDR1 and CDR2: SGHTA, FQGTGA. The CDR3 covers 15 residues. Here the CDR3 reads CASSLSGGPYNEQFF. The CDR3 DNA reads TGTGCCAGCAGCTTAAGTGGGGGGCCCTACAATGAGCAGTTCTTC.

The J gene is TRBJ1-3, the V gene TRBV10-3; D is ambiguous. V was cut by 5 bases and J by 7 bases, with 15 bases left in between. Germline V lookup: CDR1 ENHRY, CDR2 SYGVKD. This CDR3 is built from 14 residues. The DNA of the CDR3 is TGTGCCATCAGTCCGGGCCTCGAGGCGAACACCATATATTTT. It encodes CAISPGLEANTIYF.

This clone was seen only a few times. The V gene is TRBV7-9, the J gene TRBJ1-1; D is possibly TRBD1 (5 bases). V was clipped by 1 base and J by 5 bases, with 17 bases between them. This CDR3 comprises 16 residues. Germline CDR1 reads SEHNR; CDR2 reads FQNEAQ (reference sequence). The CDR3 here is CASSLVVGATGTEAFF. The CDR3, as DNA: TGTGCCAGCAGCTTAGTAGTAGGGGCCACAGGAACTGAAGCTTTCTTT. The full variable domain, with the rest looked up from reference TRBV7-9 and TRBJ1-1, is DTGVSQNPRHKITKRGQNVTFRCDPISEHNRLYWYRQTLGQGPEFLTYFQNEAQLEKSRLLSDRFSAERPKGSFSTLEIQRTEQGDSAMYLCASSLVVGATGTEAFFGQGTRLTVV.

The CDR3 DNA reads as TGTGCCAGCAGACCGGCGTACGGACAGGGAGGTTTTGGCTACACCTTC. Protein product: CASRPAYGQGGFGYTF. This chain joins TRBV27 and TRBJ1-2; 8 nucleotides agree with TRBD1. CDR3 length equals 16 residues. V lost 6 bases, J lost 7 bases, and 16 bases stayed unmatched. In germline, CDR1 is MNHEY, CDR2 SMNVEV (reference sequence).